The 10 T cell receptor beta chains below come from one sample, sequenced in a study of T cell repertoires in cytomegalovirus infection. Each CDR3 protein is one row after TCRdb ran MiXCR on the reads. The sample lists 700,000 to 900,000 distinct CDR3 sequences; about 28% were seen once. The antigens of these receptors remain unknown. The material was cultured CD8+ T cells from PBMCs, obtained from culture after CMV antigen stimulation. These receptors originate from a human donor in good health (CMV status not recorded). Some clones in this sample may be carry-over from other donors' samples.

This chain links TRBV5-1 with TRBJ2-3, with unresolved D. The CDR3 spans 12 residues. Germline assignment: CDR1 SGHRS and CDR2 YFSETQ. V was shortened by 6 bases and J by 4 bases, with 9 bases between the two germline ends. As DNA, the CDR3 is TGCGCCAGCAAGCAGAACCCAGATACGCAGTATTTT. Its translation: CASKQNPDTQYF.

This clonotype was observed a handful of times. V usage is TRBV10-3 and J usage is TRBJ1-4, with 9 bases lining up with TRBD1. The J segment lost 8 bases and the V segment lost 10 bases, leaving 14 bases of the junction unmatched. CDR1 is ENHRY and CDR2 is SYGVKD in the germline V gene. The CDR3 loop spans 15 amino acids. The CDR3 here is CATRQMTGGGEKLFF. The CDR3 nucleotides read TGTGCCACCCGACAGATGACAGGGGGAGGCGAAAAACTGTTTTTT.

The sample holds many counts of this clonotype. The chain has TRBV7-9 and TRBJ2-1; 10 bases map to TRBD2. The CDR3 loop spans 18 amino acids. The germline CDR1 and CDR2 sequences are SEHNR and FQNEAQ (reference sequence). V was clipped by 4 bases and J by 2 bases; unmatched bases: 11. The CDR3, as DNA: TGTGCCAGCAGCTGGCGAGCGGGGGGGCCATTTACCTACAATGAGCAGTTCTTC. Translated: CASSWRAGGPFTYNEQFF.

The chain combines TRBV11-1 with TRBJ2-7; TRBD1 agrees at 9 bases. Germline-derived CDR1 and CDR2 are SGHAT and FQDESV (reference sequence). Trimming at V came to 5 bases and at J to 3 bases, leaving 5 bases not matched to a gene. The CDR3 contains 14 residues. For the CDR3, the DNA is TGTGCCAGCAGCATCTCGGGACAGGGCTACGAGCAGTACTTC. Its translation: CASSISGQGYEQYF.

This clonotype was recorded a few times. The genes are TRBV4-2 and TRBJ1-2; 11 bases map to TRBD1. V lost 3 bases to trimming and J lost 1 base; unmatched junction nucleotides: 10. CDR3 length equals 18 residues. Germline CDR1 and CDR2: LGHNA and YNFKEQ. The CDR3: CASSQAPGTGGFNYGYTF. CDR3 bases: TGTGCCAGCAGCCAGGCTCCCGGGACAGGGGGTTTTAACTATGGCTACACCTTC.

The chain carries TRBV19 and TRBJ2-3, with D maybe TRBD2 (6 bases). Germline-derived CDR1 and CDR2 are LNHDA and SQIVND (reference sequence). The germline V and J ends were trimmed by 7 bases and 1 base, with 12 bases remaining between them. The CDR3 sequence is 14 residues long. CDR3 loop: CASNPSARTDTQYF. The DNA for the CDR3 is TGTGCCAGTAACCCTAGCGCACGCACAGATACGCAGTATTTT.

This clonotype was observed a handful of times. CDR3 protein: CASSEAGREMLANEKLFF. The CDR3 coding sequence is TGTGCCAGCAGTGAAGCGGGCAGGGAGATGCTAGCTAATGAAAAACTGTTTTTT. This chain links TRBV6-1 with TRBJ1-4; possibly TRBD1 for D (5 bases). CDR3 length equals 18 residues. Trimming took 0 bases from V and 3 from J, leaving 17 bases between them. Germline V lookup: CDR1 MNHNS, CDR2 SASEGT.

This clonotype turned up a few times. V usage is TRBV2 and J usage is TRBJ2-5; 8 positions match TRBD1. Germline values: CDR1 SNHLY, CDR2 FYNNEI. This CDR3 region has 16 residues. The J segment lost 1 base and the V segment lost 2 bases, leaving 6 bases of the junction unmatched. CDR3 sequence reads: CASSEIRTGTQETQYF. The CDR3, as DNA: TGTGCCAGCAGTGAAATCCGGACAGGGACCCAAGAGACCCAGTACTTC.

The gene calls are TRBV25-1 and TRBJ2-1; tentatively, D is TRBD1 or TRBD2 (6 bases each). Germline loops: CDR1 MGHDK, CDR2 SYGVNS. The CDR3 spans 18 residues. Between the trimmed V and J ends, which lost 1 base and 6 bases, there was a span of 22 bases. The chain's CDR3 is CASSELLAGDRSSNEQFF. The CDR3 DNA is TGTGCCAGCAGTGAATTACTAGCAGGGGATCGTAGTAGCAATGAGCAGTTCTTC. The whole variable domain, remainder taken from reference TRBV25-1 and TRBJ2-1, is EADIYQTPRYLVIGTGKKITLECSQTMGHDKMYWYQQDPGMELHLIHYSYGVNSTEKGDLSSESTVSRIRTEHFPLTLESARPSHTSQYLCASSELLAGDRSSNEQFFGPGTRLTVL.

This clonotype came up many times. This sequence joins TRBV3-1 and TRBJ1-1; perhaps TRBD1 as D (5 bases). V lost 6 bases and J lost 4, with 15 bases in between. CDR3 length equals 14 residues. Germline-derived CDR1 and CDR2 are LGHDT and YNNKEL (reference sequence). CDR3 DNA sequence: TGTGCCAGCAGTCCAGACAGCATGGGCACTGAAGCTTTCTTT. It encodes CASSPDSMGTEAFF.